This TCR beta chain was documented in a study of PD-1 blockade in classical Hodgkin lymphoma. Some clones are missing from TCRdb's copy, which holds only in-frame ones; the method was immunoSEQ multiplex PCR. Of fewer than 100,000 clones listed, about 89% are singletons. There was relapse after autologous stem cell transplantation in every patient, and there was variation in brentuximab vedotin exposure. General observations from the study: CD4+ TCR diversity climbed significantly by C4D1, unlike CD8+ TCR diversity. Why repertoires differed is undefined; disease activity or prior therapy possibly contributed. When set against healthy donors, newly diagnosed patients were reported to show lower baseline TCR diversity.

A note on this clone: Its antigen is currently unknown.

The V and J ends lost 7 bases and 7 bases respectively, with 16 bases between them. The CDR3 has 13 residues. The germline gives CDR1 SGHVS, CDR2 FQNEAQ. The origin of this receptor is a human donor with classical Hodgkin lymphoma. The chain combines TRBV7-8 with TRBJ1-1; no clear D gene. This sample comprised peripheral blood mononuclear cells (PBMCs), obtained at baseline. CDR3 region: CASTKGSTYEAFF. The CDR3 DNA reads as TGTGCCAGCACTAAGGGTTCTACCTATGAAGCTTTCTTT.